The 20 T cell receptor beta chains given below trace back to one sample, sequenced in a study of shared clonotypes between healthy human individuals. Naive CD8 cells lacked CD45RO and underwent positive selection for CCR7, leaving out terminally differentiated effector memory CD45RA+ cells. Clones were read by immunoSEQ multiplex PCR, and TCRdb kept only the in-frame ones, dropping some. The repertoire holds some 800,000 clones, with more than 85% as singletons. The sequencing input was naive CD8+ T cells sorted from blood. Receptors were obtained from a man under 40 in good health.

The chain links TRBV6-4 to TRBJ2-3; D gene uncertain. V lost 2 bases and J 4 bases, leaving 13 bases between the germline ends. CDR3 size: 15 residues. The germline V gene has CDR1 MRHNA and CDR2 SNTAGT. As DNA, the CDR3 is TGTGCCAGCAGTGACCCGCGCAAGGGCGCAGATACGCAGTATTTT. Residues: CASSDPRKGADTQYF.

In regard to this clone: Distinct nucleotide sequences in the sample also encode this CDR3. The rearrangement links TRBV11-3 to TRBJ2-7, with TRBD1 matching over 7 bases. This CDR3 contains 14 residues. Trimming cost V 5 bases and J 0 bases; bases outside gene matches: 4. Per germline, CDR1 SGHNT and CDR2 YENEEA. In nucleotides, the CDR3 is TGTGCCAGCAGCCCTAGGGACAGCTCCTACGAGCAGTACTTC. Residues: CASSPRDSSYEQYF.

The chain carries TRBV11-3 and TRBJ2-1, with TRBD2 matching 11 bases. J lost 4 bases, V lost 3 bases, and 5 bases had no gene match. CDR3 length: 16 amino acids. Germline V lookup: CDR1 SGHNT, CDR2 YENEEA. The CDR3, as DNA: TGTGCCAGCAGCTTGGAACTAGCGGGAGTTTACAATGAGCAGTTCTTC. Translation: CASSLELAGVYNEQFF.

In this sample, this clone turned up once. The chain is built from TRBV6-1 and TRBJ2-1; TRBD1 matches 9 bases. V dropped 8 bases and J dropped 0; count of bases not matched to a gene: 5. The germline V gene has CDR1 MNHNS and CDR2 SASEGT. The CDR3 spans 15 residues. CDR3 in amino acids: CASVGTGSSYNEQFF. In nucleotides, the CDR3 is TGTGCCAGCGTTGGGACAGGGTCCTCCTACAATGAGCAGTTCTTC.

The chain recombines TRBV10-3 with TRBJ2-3; the match to TRBD2 covers 7 bases. CDR1 ENHRY and CDR2 SYGVKD come from the germline V gene. CDR3 length: 18 residues. V shed 3 bases, J shed 0 bases, and the junction held 12 bases outside the gene matches. This CDR3 reads CAISDGEVSGTSTDTQYF. The CDR3 DNA is TGTGCCATCAGTGATGGGGAGGTGAGCGGGACTAGCACAGATACGCAGTATTTT.

The rearrangement joins TRBV7-6 to TRBJ2-2; TRBD2 matches 11 bases. Germline V CDR1 and CDR2: SGHVS, FNYEAQ. Trimming cost V 3 bases and J 2 bases; bases outside gene matches: 11. The CDR3 runs to 19 residues. The CDR3 bases are TGTGCCAGCAGCTTTAGGACTAGCGGGCATGATCCTAACACCGGGGAGCTGTTTTTT. This translates into CASSFRTSGHDPNTGELFF.

V gene TRBV9 combines with J gene TRBJ2-1; a weak D match, TRBD1 (6 bases). This CDR3 region has 15 residues. The germline CDR1 and CDR2 sequences are SGDLS and YYNGEE. Trimming took off 4 bases at V and 4 bases at J, with 15 bases between the two ends. In DNA, the CDR3 is TGTGCCAGCAGCCCTGGGGGCGGTATTTACAATGAGCAGTTCTTC. It encodes CASSPGGGIYNEQFF.

This chain connects TRBV6-6 to TRBJ2-5, with TRBD1 identical over 12 bases. CDR3 size: 15 residues. The junction had 9 bases not matched to a gene; V was cut back by 3 bases and J by 10 bases. Germline-derived CDR1 and CDR2 are MNHNY and SVGAGI (reference sequence). CDR3 sequence: CASSYMGQGAEGQYF. CDR3 in DNA: TGTGCCAGCAGTTATATGGGACAGGGGGCGGAAGGCCAGTACTTC.

This sequence joins TRBV10-2 and TRBJ2-5; 11 bases match TRBD2. With V trimmed by 1 base and J by 0 bases, 4 bases remained unmatched. Germline loops: CDR1 WSHSY, CDR2 SAAADI. The CDR3 consists of 17 residues. CDR3 in DNA: TGCGCCAGCAGTGAGTATCTGACTAGCGGGAACCAAGAGACCCAGTACTTC. Encoded protein: CASSEYLTSGNQETQYF.

The chain uses TRBV10-3 and TRBJ2-3; D unclear. V gave up 0 bases and J gave up 6 bases, with 7 bases separating them. Germline assignment: CDR1 ENHRY and CDR2 SYGVKD. CDR3 length equals 13 residues. CDR3 sequence: CAISESRSDTQYF. CDR3 sequence (DNA): TGTGCCATCAGTGAGTCGAGGTCCGATACGCAGTATTTT.

This clone appeared once. The V gene is TRBV10-3, the J gene TRBJ2-1; 12 bases are shared with TRBD1. This CDR3 spans 16 amino acids. Germline V gene sequence: CDR1 ENHRY, CDR2 SYGVKD. The V gene end was trimmed by 10 bases and the J gene end by 6 bases; junction bases not matched to a gene: 13. CDR3 coding DNA: TGTGCCAGATCTGATGGGGGGACAGGGGGCCCCAATGAGCAGTTCTTC. It yields the protein CARSDGGTGGPNEQFF.

The CDR3 loop reads CAISESIGENTGELFF. In DNA, the CDR3 is TGTGCCATCAGTGAGTCGATTGGGGAGAACACCGGGGAGCTGTTTTTT. The chain recombines TRBV10-3 with TRBJ2-2; D is undetermined. The germline V and J ends were trimmed by 0 bases and 1 base, with 9 bases remaining between them. The germline V gene encodes CDR1 ENHRY and CDR2 SYGVKD. The CDR3 consists of 16 residues.

The V gene is TRBV27, the J gene TRBJ2-1, with 11 bases lining up with TRBD2. The CDR3 sequence is 16 residues long. CDR1 and CDR2 from the germline V gene are MNHEY and SMNVEV (reference sequence). With 6 bases clipped from V and 9 bases from J, the junction kept 13 bases outside the gene matches. In nucleotides, the CDR3 is TGTGCCAGCAGACCGGGACTAGCGGATATAGCTTTTGAGCAGTTCTTC. This codes for CASRPGLADIAFEQFF.

The gene calls are TRBV27 and TRBJ2-7; 9 bases map to TRBD1. CDR1 is MNHEY, CDR2 SMNVEV, per germline (reference sequence). V lost 4 bases to trimming and J lost 6 bases; unmatched junction nucleotides: 7. The CDR3 has 14 residues. CDR3 DNA sequence: TGTGCCAGCAGTTCCGGGACAGGGATGGGCGAGCAGTACTTC. Protein: CASSSGTGMGEQYF.

The genes are TRBV5-5 and TRBJ2-1; D not resolved. Trimming cost V 4 bases and J 4 bases, with 9 bases left between them. CDR3 length: 13 amino acids. Germline lookup yields CDR1 SGHKS and CDR2 YYEKEE (reference sequence). CDR3 sequence: CASSASAYNEQFF. In DNA, the CDR3 is TGTGCCAGCAGCGCTTCGGCATACAATGAGCAGTTCTTC.

The V and J genes are TRBV7-8 and TRBJ1-2; 7 nucleotides agree with TRBD1. The CDR3 spans 15 residues. J was trimmed by 5 bases and V by 5 bases; bases with no gene match: 11. Germline CDR1 and CDR2: SGHVS and FQNEAQ. CDR3 protein: CASSGALGQNYGYTF. The CDR3 bases are TGTGCCAGCAGCGGAGCTCTGGGACAGAATTATGGCTACACCTTC.

This clone was detected once. The chain recombines TRBV11-2 with TRBJ2-7; D is undetermined. The CDR3 extends over 17 amino acids. V lost 2 bases to trimming and J lost 2 bases, with 19 bases between them. Germline V gene lookup returns CDR1 SGHAT and CDR2 FQNNGV. Written as DNA, the CDR3 is TGTGCCAGCAGCTTAAGCGAGGCAAGGGCAAGGGCCTACGAGCAGTACTTC. Its protein is CASSLSEARARAYEQYF.

The chain couples TRBV27 to TRBJ2-7; maybe TRBD2 (6 bases). This CDR3 is 15 amino acids long. V was shortened by 0 bases and J by 2 bases, with 11 bases between the two germline ends. Germline V CDR1 and CDR2: MNHEY, SMNVEV (reference sequence). The CDR3 DNA reads TGTGCCAGCAGTTTATCGGGGTGGGGGGCCTACGAGCAGTACTTC. This sequence encodes CASSLSGWGAYEQYF.

The J gene is TRBJ1-3, the V gene TRBV5-5; perhaps TRBD1 as D (5 bases). CDR1 and CDR2 (germline): SGHKS, YYEKEE (reference sequence). Trimming removed 0 bases from V and 2 bases from J, with 12 bases in between. The CDR3 length is 16 residues. This CDR3 is CASSLERTKAGNTIYF. The CDR3 coding sequence is TGTGCCAGCAGCTTGGAAAGGACAAAGGCTGGAAACACCATATATTTT. Using reference TRBV5-5 and TRBJ1-3 for the parts outside the CDR3, the full variable domain is DAGVTQSPTHLIKTRGQQVTLRCSPISGHKSVSWYQQVLGQGPQFIFQYYEKEERGRGNFPDRFSARQFPNYSSELNVNALLLGDSALYLCASSLERTKAGNTIYFGEGSWLTVV.

The V gene is TRBV6-1, the J gene TRBJ2-5; 12 bases are a match to TRBD2. Germline lookup yields CDR1 MNHNS and CDR2 SASEGT. There are 14 residues in the CDR3. J lost 4 bases, V lost 10 bases, and 7 bases had no gene match. The CDR3 DNA follows: TGTGCCACCAGACTAGCGGGAGACCCAGAGACCCAGTACTTC. Protein sequence: CATRLAGDPETQYF.